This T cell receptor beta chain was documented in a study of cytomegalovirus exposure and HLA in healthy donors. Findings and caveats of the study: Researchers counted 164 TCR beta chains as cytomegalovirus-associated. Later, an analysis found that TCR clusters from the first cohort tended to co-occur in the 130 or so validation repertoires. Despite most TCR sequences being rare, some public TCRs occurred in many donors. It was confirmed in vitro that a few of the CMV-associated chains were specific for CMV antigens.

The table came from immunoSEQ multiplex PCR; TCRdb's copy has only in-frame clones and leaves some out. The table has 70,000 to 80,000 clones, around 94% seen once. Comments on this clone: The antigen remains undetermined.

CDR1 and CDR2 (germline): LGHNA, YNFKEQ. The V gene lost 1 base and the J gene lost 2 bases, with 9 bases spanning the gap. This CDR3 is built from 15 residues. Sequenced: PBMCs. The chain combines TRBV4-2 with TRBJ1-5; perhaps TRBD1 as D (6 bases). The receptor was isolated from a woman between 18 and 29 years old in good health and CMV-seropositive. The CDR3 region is CASSQGTERNQPQHF. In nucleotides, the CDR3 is TGTGCCAGCAGCCAAGGGACAGAGCGCAATCAGCCCCAGCATTTT.